The 29 T cell receptor beta chains listed next were all sequenced from one sample in a study of T cell changes during pregnancy in multiple sclerosis. The method was immunoSEQ multiplex PCR; TCRdb's version includes in-frame clones alone and lacks a portion of them. The table includes about 36,000 clones, around 89% detected once. This material consisted of CD8+ T cells from peripheral blood mononuclear cells, taken in the third trimester of pregnancy. These receptors originate from a female donor with multiple sclerosis, enrolled in a pregnancy study.

This chain connects TRBV4-1 to TRBJ2-1; 11 nucleotides agree with TRBD2. Germline V gene lookup returns CDR1 MGHRA and CDR2 YSYEKL. This CDR3 region has 18 residues. The ends lost 0 bases at V and 4 bases at J; junction bases unmatched: 8. In DNA form, the CDR3 reads TGCGCCAGCAGCCAAGATTCACCGTTAGCGGGGGGGTACAATGAGCAGTTCTTC. It specifies CASSQDSPLAGGYNEQFF.

The CDR3: CASSLSGATNEKLFF. CDR3 sequence (DNA): TGTGCCAGCAGCTTGTCCGGAGCAACTAATGAAAAACTGTTTTTT. This chain links TRBV5-4 with TRBJ1-4; D not resolved. V was trimmed by 1 base and J by 0 bases, leaving 7 bases between them. The germline V gene has CDR1 SGHNT and CDR2 YYREEE (reference sequence). The CDR3 spans 15 residues.

This rearrangement joins TRBV6-5 to TRBJ2-5; perhaps TRBD2 as D (5 bases). V was cut by 0 bases and J by 4 bases, with 9 bases left in between. This CDR3 is 14 amino acids long. The germline gives CDR1 MNHEY, CDR2 SVGAGI. The CDR3 DNA is TGTGCCAGCAGTTACTCGTCGGAGGCAGAGACCCAGTACTTC. This codes for CASSYSSEAETQYF.

V and J are TRBV5-1 and TRBJ1-1; 7 bases line up with TRBD1. This CDR3 is 13 amino acids long. Germline assignment: CDR1 SGHRS and CDR2 YFSETQ. The ends lost 4 bases at V and 5 bases at J; junction bases unmatched: 5. The CDR3 coding sequence is TGCGCCAGCAGCCCTGGGACAGAGACTGAAGCTTTCTTT. This sequence encodes CASSPGTETEAFF.

The V and J genes are TRBV7-2 and TRBJ1-5; D uncertain. CDR3 length equals 13 residues. The V gene's germline CDR1 is SGHTA and CDR2 FQGNSA. V was shortened by 7 bases and J by 4 bases, with 11 bases between the two germline ends. CDR3 protein: CASNDGINQPQHF. Here the CDR3 DNA reads TGTGCCAGCAACGACGGGATTAATCAGCCCCAGCATTTT.

The chain has TRBV29-1 and TRBJ1-1; 7 bases line up with TRBD1. Losses at the gene ends were 0 bases for V and 6 bases for J; bases not matched to a gene: 7. The CDR3 consists of 14 residues. Germline CDR1 and CDR2: SQVTM and ANQGSEA. CDR3 residues: CSVEDTVGTAEAFF. The CDR3 coding sequence is TGCAGCGTTGAAGATACGGTCGGGACAGCTGAAGCTTTCTTT.

The chain links TRBV19 to TRBJ1-3; D call uncertain. V lost 6 bases and J 4 bases, leaving 16 bases between the germline ends. The germline gives CDR1 LNHDA, CDR2 SQIVND (reference sequence). This CDR3 has 15 residues. The CDR3 loop reads CASSPTSTVGNTIYF. CDR3 DNA sequence: TGTGCCAGTAGCCCGACTTCCACCGTGGGAAACACCATATATTTT.

The chain combines TRBV27 with TRBJ1-2; TRBD1 might be the D (5 bases). CDR1 and CDR2 (germline): MNHEY, SMNVEV (reference sequence). This CDR3 is 16 amino acids long. The V end lost 4 bases, the J end lost 8 bases, and 23 bases lay between the germline ends. CDR3 sequence: CASSSISGGWFWGYTF. CDR3 nucleotides: TGTGCCAGCAGTTCAATCTCCGGGGGGTGGTTTTGGGGCTACACCTTC.

The chain carries TRBV4-2 and TRBJ2-3; 12 bases are a match to TRBD2. Germline V lookup: CDR1 LGHNA, CDR2 YNFKEQ. CDR3 length: 18 amino acids. The V gene end was trimmed by 3 bases and the J gene end by 2 bases; junction bases not matched to a gene: 9. CDR3 nucleotide sequence: TGTGCCAGCAGCCAGCCCAGGACTAGCGGGGCCCTCACAGATACGCAGTATTTT. Its translation is CASSQPRTSGALTDTQYF.

The rearrangement links TRBV7-7 to TRBJ2-3, with a weak D call TRBD1 (5 bases). The germline CDR1 and CDR2 sequences are SSHAT and FNYEAQ (reference sequence). The ends were cut back, 5 bases at V and 0 bases at J, with 12 bases in the middle. There are 15 residues in the CDR3. In nucleotides, the CDR3 is TGTGCCAGCAGCCCCACACAGGCCAGCACAGATACGCAGTATTTT. This sequence encodes CASSPTQASTDTQYF.

This rearrangement joins TRBV10-1 to TRBJ2-5; a possible D gene is TRBD2 (6 bases). The closer fit of TRBJ2-7 to the DNA end suggests the J call may be wrong. Germline values: CDR1 WNHNN, CDR2 SYGVQD (reference sequence). This CDR3 comprises 14 residues. CDR3 sequence: CASSERRGPYEQYF. CDR3 sequence (DNA): TGCGCCAGCAGTGAACGGCGGGGTCCCTACGAGCAGTACTTC.

The gene calls are TRBV7-6 and TRBJ1-5; 8 bases align to TRBD1. CDR3 length: 14 residues. Per germline, CDR1 SGHVS and CDR2 FNYEAQ. J gave up 5 bases and V 4 bases, and 4 bases lay outside the gene matches. Here the CDR3 reads CASSSRGRDQPQHF. In DNA form, the CDR3 reads TGTGCCAGCAGCTCCAGGGGGCGCGATCAGCCCCAGCATTTT.

This chain connects TRBV7-2 to TRBJ1-5; 7 positions agree with TRBD1. This CDR3 contains 17 residues. V dropped 5 bases and J dropped 4; count of bases not matched to a gene: 14. Germline CDR1 reads SGHTA; CDR2 reads FQGNSA. CDR3 loop: CASSERGLLLRNQPQHF. CDR3 nucleotide sequence: TGTGCCAGCAGCGAAAGGGGGCTACTGCTCAGAAATCAGCCCCAGCATTTT. The variable domain in full, completed from reference TRBV7-2 and TRBJ1-5, reads GAGVSQSPSNKVTEKGKDVELRCDPISGHTALYWYRQSLGQGLEFLIYFQGNSAPDKSGLPSDRFSAERTGGSVSTLTIQRTQQEDSAVYLCASSERGLLLRNQPQHFGDGTRLSIL.

V and J are TRBV5-5 and TRBJ2-3; weak D call: TRBD2 (6 bases). In germline, CDR1 is SGHKS, CDR2 YYEKEE (reference sequence). The CDR3 consists of 17 residues. Trimming took off 0 bases at V and 3 bases at J, with 17 bases between the two ends. The CDR3 here is CASSLGWRRGITDTQYF. CDR3 DNA: TGTGCCAGCAGCTTGGGGTGGCGGCGGGGAATTACAGATACGCAGTATTTT.

The rearrangement links TRBV4-1 to TRBJ2-7, with D unclear. V shed 0 bases and J shed 2 bases, with 5 bases lying between them. CDR1 is MGHRA, CDR2 YSYEKL, per germline. This CDR3 has 13 residues. The CDR3 loop reads CASSQESTYEQYF. CDR3 nucleotide sequence: TGCGCCAGCAGCCAAGAGAGCACCTACGAGCAGTACTTC.

The chain carries TRBV4-2 and TRBJ2-7; D is perhaps TRBD2 (6 bases). Trimming took off 0 bases at V and 0 bases at J, with 12 bases between the two ends. The CDR3 length is 16 residues. Looked up from germline, CDR1 is LGHNA and CDR2 is YNFKEQ. The CDR3 bases are TGTGCCAGCAGCCAAGATGGAGGGGCTAGCTCCTACGAGCAGTACTTC. Its protein is CASSQDGGASSYEQYF.

The chain links TRBV6-1 to TRBJ2-7; TRBD1 aligns across 7 bases. CDR1 is MNHNS, CDR2 SASEGT, per germline. The CDR3 covers 15 residues. With V trimmed by 4 bases and J by 6 bases, 12 bases remained unmatched. The CDR3 DNA reads as TGTGCCAGCAGTGGACCCCGGGACAGTGTCTCCGAGCAGTACTTC. Amino acids: CASSGPRDSVSEQYF.

J is TRBJ2-1 and V is TRBV2; possibly TRBD2 for D (5 bases). This CDR3 contains 13 residues. From germline, CDR1 is SNHLY and CDR2 FYNNEI. The V and J ends lost 8 bases and 3 bases respectively, with 11 bases between them. The CDR3 bases are TGTGCCAGCGAGGCTAGCAGCTACAATGAGCAGTTCTTC. Protein: CASEASSYNEQFF.

This clone was detected only a few times. V usage is TRBV6-4 and J usage is TRBJ2-3, with 8 positions matching TRBD1. With 5 bases clipped from V and 1 base from J, the junction kept 8 bases outside the gene matches. Germline-derived CDR1 and CDR2 are MRHNA and SNTAGT. The CDR3 extends over 16 amino acids. The CDR3 is CASSSDRGGGTDTQYF. CDR3 nucleotides: TGTGCCAGCAGTTCCGACAGGGGCGGGGGCACAGATACGCAGTATTTT.

The chain carries TRBV10-1 and TRBJ2-1; 10 bases fit TRBD1. This CDR3 has 13 amino acids. Trimming cost V 4 bases and J 15 bases; bases outside gene matches: 9. Germline loops: CDR1 WNHNN, CDR2 SYGVQD (reference sequence). The CDR3 protein is CASSGLDRGLMFF. The CDR3 DNA follows: TGCGCCAGCAGTGGGCTTGACAGGGGGCTTATGTTCTTC.

Concerning this clone: Other DNA sequences in this sample translate to the same CDR3. The J gene is TRBJ1-1, the V gene TRBV27; D gene unclear. V was cut by 5 bases and J by 1 base, with 11 bases left in between. CDR3 size: 14 residues. The germline CDR1 and CDR2 sequences are MNHEY and SMNVEV (reference sequence). CDR3 loop: CASSLTRQNTEAFF. The CDR3 DNA reads as TGTGCCAGCAGTCTCACTCGACAGAACACTGAAGCTTTCTTT.

The rearrangement joins TRBV9 to TRBJ1-2; D is undetermined. Germline-derived CDR1 and CDR2 are SGDLS and YYNGEE. This CDR3 region has 13 residues. The V gene lost 0 bases and the J gene lost 3 bases, with 6 bases spanning the gap. The CDR3 DNA reads TGTGCCAGCAGCGTAGGGCAGGACTATGGCTACACCTTC. It codes for CASSVGQDYGYTF.

The chain uses TRBV29-1 and TRBJ2-7; D gene ambiguous. From germline, CDR1 is SQVTM and CDR2 ANQGSEA. This CDR3 is built from 13 residues. Trimming took 5 bases from V and 2 from J, leaving 13 bases between them. CDR3 nucleotide sequence: TGCAGCGTTCAGGATGACCCTGCCTACGAGCAGTACTTC. It is translated as CSVQDDPAYEQYF.

The V and J genes are TRBV19 and TRBJ2-3; TRBD1 agrees at 7 bases. Germline CDR1 reads LNHDA; CDR2 reads SQIVND (reference sequence). The V segment lost 3 bases and the J segment 2 bases; nucleotides outside the gene matches: 5. There are 15 residues in the CDR3. CDR3 in DNA: TGTGCCAGTAGTATCGAGCAGGGGGACACAGATACGCAGTATTTT. It specifies CASSIEQGDTDTQYF.

J is TRBJ2-1 and V is TRBV29-1, with TRBD2 matching over 8 bases. J was trimmed by 4 bases and V by 4 bases; bases with no gene match: 6. The CDR3 is 14 amino acids. The V gene's germline CDR1 is SQVTM and CDR2 ANQGSEA. This chain's CDR3 is CSVGAGGGYNEQFF. The CDR3 DNA follows: TGCAGCGTTGGGGCGGGAGGAGGGTACAATGAGCAGTTCTTC.

The J gene is TRBJ1-2, the V gene TRBV5-1; 7 bases line up with TRBD1. The J segment lost 6 bases and the V segment lost 4 bases, leaving 6 bases of the junction unmatched. The CDR3 length is 13 residues. CDR1 SGHRS and CDR2 YFSETQ come from the germline V gene. CDR3 coding DNA: TGCGCCAGCAGCCTAGGGGGCCTCCATGGCTACACCTTC. This encodes CASSLGGLHGYTF.

V gene TRBV19 combines with J gene TRBJ2-7; 8 bases agree with TRBD1. This CDR3 spans 14 amino acids. V dropped 3 bases and J dropped 2; count of bases not matched to a gene: 3. The V gene's germline CDR1 is LNHDA and CDR2 SQIVND (reference sequence). This CDR3 is CASSISGGPYEQYF. The DNA of the CDR3 is TGTGCCAGTAGTATCTCAGGGGGCCCCTACGAGCAGTACTTC.

Written as DNA, the CDR3 is TGTGCCAGCAGCGGTCGGGACAGGGGGACCTACGAGCAGTACTTC. This codes for CASSGRDRGTYEQYF. The V gene is TRBV7-9, the J gene TRBJ2-7, with 11 bases aligning to TRBD1. CDR1 is SEHNR and CDR2 is FQNEAQ in the germline V gene (reference sequence). With 5 bases clipped from V and 2 bases from J, the junction kept 5 bases outside the gene matches. The CDR3 extends over 15 amino acids.

The chain combines TRBV19 with TRBJ2-7; no clear D gene. V gave up 1 base and J gave up 2 bases, with 9 bases separating them. The CDR3 extends over 14 amino acids. Germline CDR1 is LNHDA and CDR2 is SQIVND (reference sequence). The DNA of the CDR3 is TGTGCCAGTAGTATAGTGGGCCCGGCCTACGAGCAGTACTTC. Residues: CASSIVGPAYEQYF. Variable domain in full (rest from reference TRBV19 and TRBJ2-7): DGGITQSPKYLFRKEGQNVTLSCEQNLNHDAMYWYRQDPGQGLRLIYYSQIVNDFQKGDIAEGYSVSREKKESFPLTVTSAQKNPTAFYLCASSIVGPAYEQYFGPGTRLTVT.